One sample yielded the 11 T cell receptor beta chains listed below, sequenced in a study of CD8 T cells in Susac syndrome. Reverse transcription of about 0.45 to 1 ug RNA was carried out with random hexamers. TCRdb re-called the immunoSEQ multiplex PCR reads through MiXCR, storing one row per CDR3 protein. The sample carries around 150,000 distinct CDR3 sequences, approximately 94% recorded once. The sequencing sample was made of CD4+ T cells from PBMCs. The receptors shown here come from a human donor with multiple sclerosis.

Only one count was recorded for this clonotype. This chain joins TRBV6-1 and TRBJ1-4; D remains unclear. The CDR3 is 14 residues long. CDR1 MNHNS and CDR2 SASEGT come from the germline V gene. Trimming cost V 11 bases and J 0 bases, with 13 bases left between them. The CDR3 bases are TGTGCCGGGTCTAAAGCCGCAACTAATGAAAAACTGTTTTTT. The encoded protein is CAGSKAATNEKLFF.

This chain links TRBV12-3 or TRBV12-4 with TRBJ1-5; 7 bases line up with TRBD1. The length of the CDR3 is 14 residues. The junction had 10 bases not matched to a gene; V was cut back by 5 bases and J by 9 bases. Here the CDR3 DNA reads TGTGCCAGCAGTACCCGGGACAGTACGTGGCCCCAGCATTTT. Amino acids: CASSTRDSTWPQHF.

V is TRBV3-1 and J is TRBJ1-5; D gene unclear. This CDR3 has 13 residues. With 3 bases removed from V and 7 bases from J, the gap between germline ends came to 10 bases. The germline CDR1 and CDR2 sequences are LGHDT and YNNKEL (reference sequence). CDR3 sequence reads: CASSQQAGQPQHF. In DNA form, the CDR3 reads TGTGCCAGCAGCCAGCAGGCAGGACAGCCCCAGCATTTT. The whole variable domain, filled in from reference TRBV3-1 and TRBJ1-5, reads DTAVSQTPKYLVTQMGNDKSIKCEQNLGHDTMYWYKQDSKKFLKIMFSYNNKELIINETVPNRFSPKSPDKAHLNLHINSLELGDSAVYFCASSQQAGQPQHFGDGTRLSIL.

The chain has TRBV19 and TRBJ2-4; D perhaps matches TRBD2 (6 bases). V was cut by 8 bases and J by 5 bases, with 19 bases left in between. The CDR3 runs 15 residues. The germline V gene has CDR1 LNHDA and CDR2 SQIVND (reference sequence). The CDR3 sequence: CASAPWGEYQNIQYF. The CDR3 region has the DNA TGTGCCAGTGCCCCCTGGGGGGAATACCAAAACATTCAGTACTTC. Variable domain in full (rest from reference TRBV19 and TRBJ2-4): DGGITQSPKYLFRKEGQNVTLSCEQNLNHDAMYWYRQDPGQGLRLIYYSQIVNDFQKGDIAEGYSVSREKKESFPLTVTSAQKNPTAFYLCASAPWGEYQNIQYFGAGTRLSVL.

The chain uses TRBV5-1 and TRBJ1-1, with TRBD1 as a possible D gene (6 bases). Germline CDR1 is SGHRS and CDR2 is YFSETQ. This CDR3 spans 13 amino acids. V lost 3 bases to trimming and J lost 1 base, with 7 bases between them. CDR3 in amino acids: CASSWGQNTEAFF. As DNA, the CDR3 is TGCGCCAGCAGCTGGGGACAGAACACTGAAGCTTTCTTT.

The chain combines TRBV15 with TRBJ2-7; TRBD1 might be the D (6 bases). V lost 5 bases to trimming and J lost 2 bases, with 13 bases between them. The length of the CDR3 is 14 residues. The germline V gene has CDR1 LNHNV and CDR2 YYDKDF (reference sequence). The CDR3, as DNA: TGTGCCACCAGCGCGAGACAGGCGGCCTACGAGCAGTACTTC. Amino acids: CATSARQAAYEQYF.

V usage is TRBV30 and J usage is TRBJ2-5; no clear D gene. CDR1 is GTSNPN and CDR2 is SVGIG in the germline V gene (reference sequence). The CDR3 length is 12 residues. Trimming shortened V by 4 bases and J by 2 bases, and 8 bases separated the two germline ends. The CDR3 loop reads CAWTPMQETQYF. CDR3 in DNA: TGTGCCTGGACCCCCATGCAAGAGACCCAGTACTTC.

In this sample, this clonotype turned up once. V is TRBV5-1 and J is TRBJ2-2; D not certain. The CDR3 totals 13 residues. Per germline, CDR1 SGHRS and CDR2 YFSETQ. Deletions cut 3 bases from V and 4 bases from J, with 7 bases between. CDR3 loop: CASSYDFTGELFF. The CDR3 bases are TGCGCCAGCAGCTACGATTTCACCGGGGAGCTGTTTTTT.

V and J are TRBV15 and TRBJ2-1; D not resolved. The germline gives CDR1 LNHNV, CDR2 YYDKDF (reference sequence). V lost 0 bases and J lost 10, with 10 bases in between. There are 13 residues in the CDR3. CDR3 nucleotides: TGTGCCACCAGCAGAGATAGAGGTGGGGAGCAGTTCTTC. It translates to CATSRDRGGEQFF.

With respect to this clonotype: Sequence at one end of the junction differs from germline and may be a read error. V and J are TRBV7-2 and TRBJ2-2; 7 bases match TRBD1. There are 16 residues in the CDR3. From germline, CDR1 is SGHTA and CDR2 FQGNSA. The CDR3 sequence: CASSLAGGNIGGELFF. CDR3 DNA: TGTGCCAGCAGCCTAGCAGGGGGTAATATCGGCGGGGAGCTGTTTTTT.

The chain couples TRBV4-3 to TRBJ2-3; 10 nucleotides align to TRBD2. This CDR3 region has 16 residues. The germline V gene encodes CDR1 LGHNA and CDR2 YSLEER. J was trimmed by 3 bases and V by 1 base; bases with no gene match: 4. The CDR3 here is CASSQGASGSTDTQYF. The DNA of the CDR3 is TGCGCCAGCAGCCAAGGGGCTAGCGGGAGTACAGATACGCAGTATTTT.